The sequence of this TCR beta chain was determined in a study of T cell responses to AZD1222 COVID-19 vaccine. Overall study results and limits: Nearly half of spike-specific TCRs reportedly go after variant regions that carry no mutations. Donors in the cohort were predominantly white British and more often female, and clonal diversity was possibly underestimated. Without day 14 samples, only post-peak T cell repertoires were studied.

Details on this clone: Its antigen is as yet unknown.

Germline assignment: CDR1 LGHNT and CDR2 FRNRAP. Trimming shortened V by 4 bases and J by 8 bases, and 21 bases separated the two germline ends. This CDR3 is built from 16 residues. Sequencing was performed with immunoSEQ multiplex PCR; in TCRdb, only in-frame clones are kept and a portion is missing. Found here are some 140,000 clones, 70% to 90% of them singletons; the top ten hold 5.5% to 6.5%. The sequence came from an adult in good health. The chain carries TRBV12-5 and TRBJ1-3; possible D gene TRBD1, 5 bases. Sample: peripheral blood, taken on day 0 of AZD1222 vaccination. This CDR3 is CASGSRDPAPGDTIYF. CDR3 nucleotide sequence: TGTGCTAGTGGTTCCCGGGACCCAGCTCCGGGAGACACCATATATTTT.